This is a list of T cell receptor beta chains from one sample in a study of blood T cell repertoires in COVID-19. Libraries were prepared by immunoSEQ multiplex PCR; TCRdb keeps only in-frame clonotypes and omits some of them. The table has about 290,000 clones, around nine tenths seen once. The material sequenced was peripheral blood. All receptors derive from a woman in her 30s with COVID-19, enrolled during active disease. CDR3s include the opening cysteine and the closing phenylalanine or tryptophan. The D gene is left open where the match is weak. Some rows have no size entry. The others give once, few or many, or a class for an expanded clone.

V: TRBV7-7; J: TRBJ2-5; size: .; D: TRBD1; length: 14; DNA: TGTGCCAGCAGCACATCCGGGACAGGGGAGACCCAGTACTTC; CDR3: CASSTSGTGETQYF
V: TRBV5-1; J: TRBJ1-4; size: .; D: .; length: 15; DNA: TGCGCCAGCAGCTTGGTCGGGGGGCGTAATGAAAAACTGTTTTTT; CDR3: CASSLVGGRNEKLFF
V: TRBV18; J: TRBJ1-5; size: .; D: .; length: 15; DNA: TGTGCCAGCTCACCAACAGGGACCTACAATCAGCCCCAGCATTTT; CDR3: CASSPTGTYNQPQHF
V: TRBV5-1; J: TRBJ1-6; size: .; D: .; length: 15; DNA: TGCGCCAGCAGCTCCGAAACAGGGAATAATTCACCCCTCCACTTT; CDR3: CASSSETGNNSPLHF
V: TRBV6-2/TRBV6-3; J: TRBJ1-6; size: .; D: .; length: 12; DNA: TGTGCCAGCAGTCTACTTTATTCACCCCTCCACTTT; CDR3: CASSLLYSPLHF
V: TRBV6-5; J: TRBJ2-3; size: .; D: .; length: 11; DNA: TGTGCCAGCAGGAGGAGAGATACGCAGTATTTT; CDR3: CASRRRDTQYF
V: TRBV7-9; J: TRBJ2-3; size: .; D: .; length: 16; DNA: TGTGCCAGCAGCTTAAATGGGGGACTTACCACAGATACGCAGTATTTT; CDR3: CASSLNGGLTTDTQYF
V: TRBV18; J: TRBJ1-1; size: .; D: TRBD1; length: 14; DNA: TGTGCCAGCTCACGGGACAGCGCGAACACTGAAGCTTTCTTT; CDR3: CASSRDSANTEAFF
V: TRBV6-5; J: TRBJ1-1; size: .; D: .; length: 14; DNA: TGTGCCAGCAGTTACCCGGGGGGGGTGGGTGAAGCTTTCTTT; CDR3: CASSYPGGVGEAFF
V: TRBV20-1; J: TRBJ2-1; size: few; D: .; length: 10; DNA: TGCAGTGCTAGTCGAGGGCCACAGTTCTTC; CDR3: CSASRGPQFF